This is a list of T cell receptor beta chains from one sample in a study of long-term antiretroviral therapy in people with HIV. Data came from immunoSEQ multiplex PCR; TCRdb stores just in-frame clones and leaves some out. The sample shows about 16,000 clones, 88% of them seen only once. Sequenced here: unsorted PBMCs, sampled 0.7 years before starting antiretroviral therapy. The receptors shown here come from a man between 50 and 59 years old with HIV. Both conserved end residues are part of each CDR3. The order of the fields is J gene, D gene, V gene, clone size, CDR3 DNA, CDR3 protein. D genes are given only for firm matches. Not all rows give a size; the values are once, few, many and, for expanded clones, a class.

>TRBJ2-2|-|TRBV19|-
TGTGCCAGTAGTCCACTAGAGGGGGGGGTCAAAGGCGGGGAGCTGTTTTTT
CASSPLEGGVKGGELFF
>TRBJ1-2|-|TRBV9|few
TGTGCCAGCAGCGTAGGCGGCAGTGGTAACTATGGCTACACCTTC
CASSVGGSGNYGYTF
>TRBJ2-5|-|TRBV5-4|-
TGTGCCAGCAGCTTGGCCCACGGCAGGGGTGGTGAGACCCAGTACTTC
CASSLAHGRGGETQYF
>TRBJ1-6|-|TRBV7-3|few
TGTGCCAGCAGCTTAATAGGGGGGGATAATTCACCCCTCCACTTT
CASSLIGGDNSPLHF
>TRBJ1-5|-|TRBV6-5|few
TGTGCCAGCAGTTACAGACACGATAGCAATCAGCCCCAGCATTTT
CASSYRHDSNQPQHF
>TRBJ1-1|-|TRBV7-8|-
TGTGCCAGCAGCTTATTAACCCCCGCCTTCACTGAAGCTTTCTTT
CASSLLTPAFTEAFF
>TRBJ1-2|-|TRBV19|-
TGTGCCAGTAGACTGCGGGGTATTGGCTACACCTTC
CASRLRGIGYTF
>TRBJ1-5|-|TRBV7-3|-
TGTGCCAGCAGCTTAGGCTTCAATCAGCCCCAGCATTTT
CASSLGFNQPQHF
>TRBJ2-5|-|TRBV7-9|-
TGTGCCAGCAGCCCGCAGGACCGGGAGACCCAGTACTTC
CASSPQDRETQYF
>TRBJ2-3|-|TRBV5-1|-
TGCGCCAGTACGGGGGATACTAGCACAGATACGCAGTATTTT
CASTGDTSTDTQYF
>TRBJ2-7|-|TRBV30|-
TGTGCCTGGAGTGGATACGGGACACCCTACGAGCAGTACTTC
CAWSGYGTPYEQYF
>TRBJ2-7|TRBD1|TRBV27|-
TGTGCCAGCAGTTTACAGGGGGCTTCCTACGAGCAGTACTTC
CASSLQGASYEQYF
>TRBJ1-2|-|TRBV28|-
TGTGCCAGCAGTTTACGGGGGATTAGGGATGGCTACACCTTC
CASSLRGIRDGYTF
>TRBJ2-5|TRBD1|TRBV4-1|-
TGCGCCAGCAGTCAAAACGACAGGGCGGCGGAGACCCAGTACTTC
CASSQNDRAAETQYF
>TRBJ2-3|-|TRBV11-3|once
TGTGCCAGCAGTCCCCACGTGGCAGATACGCAGTATTTT
CASSPHVADTQYF
>TRBJ2-2|TRBD1|TRBV18|-
TGTGCCAGCTCACCACCGAACGTCCAGGGGGCCACCGGGGAGCTGTTTTTT
CASSPPNVQGATGELFF
>TRBJ1-2|TRBD1|TRBV18|-
TGTGCCAGCTCGAGAGACAGGGATGTAGGTTACACCTTC
CASSRDRDVGYTF
>TRBJ2-3|TRBD2|TRBV5-1|-
TGCGCCAGCAGCTTGCTACTAGCGGGAGGGCCCTCCGATACGCAGTATTTT
CASSLLLAGGPSDTQYF
>TRBJ2-7|-|TRBV7-8|-
TGTGCCAGCAGCTTAGACCCGACACACTTTACCTACGAGCAGTACTTC
CASSLDPTHFTYEQYF
>TRBJ1-3|TRBD1|TRBV11-2|-
TGTGCCAGCAGCTTTAATAGGGACAGGATTACTGGAAACACCATATATTTT
CASSFNRDRITGNTIYF
>TRBJ1-1|-|TRBV29-1|-
TGCAGCGTTGAAACGCGGGCCATGAACACTGAAGCTTTCTTT
CSVETRAMNTEAFF
>TRBJ2-2|-|TRBV6-5|-
TGTGCCAGCAGTTACTCGAGAGGGTCCGGGGAGCTGTTTTTT
CASSYSRGSGELFF
>TRBJ1-2|TRBD1|TRBV9|once
TGTGCCAGCAGCGTAGCCCTCGGGGACAGGGGCGGCCTTGGCTACACCTTC
CASSVALGDRGGLGYTF
>TRBJ2-7|-|TRBV4-3|-
TGCGCCAGCAGCCAAGATCGGGGGAGCTCCTACGAGCAGTACTTC
CASSQDRGSSYEQYF
>TRBJ2-7|TRBD1|TRBV15|-
TGTGCCACCAGCAGGGACAGGGATTCCTACGAGCAGTACTTC
CATSRDRDSYEQYF
>TRBJ1-1|TRBD1|TRBV5-1|-
TGCGCCAGCAGCTGGACAGGTACGGGGGACACTGAAGCTTTCTTT
CASSWTGTGDTEAFF
>TRBJ1-1|-|TRBV5-1|-
TGCGCCAGCGGGGCGGAACGGCAGAACACTGAAGCTTTCTTT
CASGAERQNTEAFF
>TRBJ2-1|TRBD2|TRBV5-6|-
TGTGCCAGCAGCTTGGAGGGATCTTTGGGGGGGAGCTCCTACAATGAGCAGTTCTTC
CASSLEGSLGGSSYNEQFF
>TRBJ1-3|-|TRBV2|-
TGTGCCAGCAGTGAAGTGGCGTGGGACACCATATATTTT
CASSEVAWDTIYF
>TRBJ1-1|-|TRBV18|-
TGTGCCAGCTCACCAATATCGGTTCAGGTTGATGCTTTCTTT
CASSPISVQVDAFF
>TRBJ2-1|-|TRBV29-1|-
TGCAGCGGGGGAGCAAGGGGTTCGAATGAGCAGTTCTTC
CSGGARGSNEQFF
>TRBJ1-6|-|TRBV6-6|few
TGTGCCAGCACCGTACTTGCCGGGACATCCAATTCACCCCTCCACTTT
CASTVLAGTSNSPLHF
>TRBJ2-2|-|TRBV5-4|once
TGTGCCAGCAGCTGGGGGTTTCGTACAGGGAACTTGAACACCGGGGAGCTGTTTTTT
CASSWGFRTGNLNTGELFF
>TRBJ1-5|TRBD1|TRBV2|-
TGTGCCAGCAGTCGTCCGGACAGGTTAAATCAGCCCCAGCATTTT
CASSRPDRLNQPQHF
>TRBJ2-3|-|TRBV2|-
TGTGCCAGCAGTGAACAGGGCACAGATACGCAGTATTTT
CASSEQGTDTQYF
>TRBJ2-3|-|TRBV7-2|-
TGTGCCAGCAGCTTAGCGGGACTTAATAACGGGGATACGCAGTATTTT
CASSLAGLNNGDTQYF
>TRBJ2-7|TRBD1|TRBV6-5|-
TGTGCCAGCAGTTACTCGAGCAGGGGGTTTGGAGAGCAGTACTTC
CASSYSSRGFGEQYF
>TRBJ2-5|TRBD1|TRBV6-1|-
TGTGCTAGCAGTGAATGGACAGGGGGGTACCAAGAGACCCAGTACTTC
CASSEWTGGYQETQYF
>TRBJ2-1|TRBD2|TRBV5-5|-
TGTGCCAGCAGCTTGTTGTCTAGCGGGAGCTCCTACAATGAGCAGTTCTTC
CASSLLSSGSSYNEQFF
>TRBJ1-5|-|TRBV6-1|-
TGTGCCAGCAGTGAATTTCTGGGTCAGCCCCAGCATTTT
CASSEFLGQPQHF
>TRBJ2-3|TRBD1|TRBV6-5|-
TGTGCCAGCAGTAGGGACAGGGTGCACGATACGCAGTATTTT
CASSRDRVHDTQYF
>TRBJ2-2|-|TRBV5-1|-
TGCGCCAGCAGCTTTGGCAGGACGGCCGGGGAGCTGTTTTTT
CASSFGRTAGELFF
>TRBJ2-3|-|TRBV5-1|once
TGCGCCAGCAGCTTGGTTGACAGGGGGAGCGGGGGAACGCAGTATTTT
CASSLVDRGSGGTQYF
>TRBJ2-3|TRBD2|TRBV2|-
TGTGCCAGCAGCGGTGGACTAGCGGGGACAGATACGCAGTATTTT
CASSGGLAGTDTQYF
>TRBJ1-1|-|TRBV6-1|-
TGTGCCAGCAGTGAAGTTTCAACTGGATCCAGTTTCTTT
CASSEVSTGSSFF
>TRBJ1-6|-|TRBV7-3|few
TGTGCCAGCAGCTTAGCACGGTATTCACCCCTCCACTTT
CASSLARYSPLHF
>TRBJ2-7|-|TRBV6-5|-
TGTGCCAGCAGCCCCACAGGTTCCGGCTACGAGCAGTACTTC
CASSPTGSGYEQYF